The next 21 T cell receptor beta chains were all read from a single sample in a study of PD-L1 blockade in urothelial cancer. Method: immunoSEQ multiplex PCR; TCRdb's copy keeps in-frame clones and lacks some. The sample has about 50,000 clones; about 85% are singletons. Time point indicated: peripheral blood 6 weeks after treatment start. Material: PBMCs, obtained around atezolizumab (anti-PD-L1) treatment. All receptors come from a man in his fifties or sixties with urothelial cancer.

The CDR3 nucleotides are TGTGCCATCAGTGAAAACAGGGGGCATTATTCACCCCTCCACTTT. This gives the protein CAISENRGHYSPLHF. This sequence joins TRBV10-3 and TRBJ1-6, with 9 bases lining up with TRBD1. This CDR3 spans 15 amino acids. Per germline, CDR1 ENHRY and CDR2 SYGVKD. V shed 3 bases, J shed 8 bases, and the junction held 5 bases outside the gene matches.

The J gene is TRBJ2-3, the V gene TRBV19, with 9 bases identical to TRBD2. The CDR3 sequence is 16 residues long. Trimming cost V 3 bases and J 6 bases; bases outside gene matches: 10. The germline V gene has CDR1 LNHDA and CDR2 SQIVND (reference sequence). Here the CDR3 reads CASSIGSGGRLDTQYF. Written as DNA, the CDR3 is TGTGCCAGTAGTATCGGTAGCGGGGGCCGCTTGGATACGCAGTATTTT. Using reference TRBV19 and TRBJ2-3 for the parts outside the CDR3, the full variable domain is DGGITQSPKYLFRKEGQNVTLSCEQNLNHDAMYWYRQDPGQGLRLIYYSQIVNDFQKGDIAEGYSVSREKKESFPLTVTSAQKNPTAFYLCASSIGSGGRLDTQYFGPGTRLTVL.

V gene TRBV5-1 combines with J gene TRBJ2-2; the match to TRBD2 covers 15 bases. CDR1 is SGHRS, CDR2 YFSETQ, per germline. There are 18 residues in the CDR3. V lost 4 bases and J lost 1; bases outside the gene matches: 5. The DNA of the CDR3 is TGCGCCAGCAGCCCGGGACTAGCGGGGGGCAGGAACACCGGGGAGCTGTTTTTT. Its translation is CASSPGLAGGRNTGELFF.

This clone was seen only a few times. This rearrangement joins TRBV19 to TRBJ1-1, with D possibly TRBD1 on 6 matching bases. V lost 7 bases to trimming and J lost 1 base, with 22 bases between them. Germline-derived CDR1 and CDR2 are LNHDA and SQIVND (reference sequence). This CDR3 is 17 amino acids long. The DNA of the CDR3 is TGTGCCAGTAACGACGTTTGGGAGGGGGGCCAGAACACTGAAGCTTTCTTT. Protein product: CASNDVWEGGQNTEAFF.

The V and J genes are TRBV28 and TRBJ2-7, with a tentative D call TRBD1 (6 bases). From germline, CDR1 is MDHEN and CDR2 SYDVKM. The V end was cut by 7 bases, the J end by 3 bases, with 13 bases between. The CDR3 length is 13 residues. Here the CDR3 reads CASTDRSYYEQYF. The CDR3 nucleotides read TGTGCCAGCACCGACAGGAGCTACTACGAGCAGTACTTC.

This clone was detected only once. The J gene is TRBJ2-5, the V gene TRBV6-5; TRBD2 aligns across 7 bases. This CDR3 has 16 residues. Germline CDR1 and CDR2: MNHEY and SVGAGI. Trimming at V came to 4 bases and at J to 7 bases, leaving 15 bases not matched to a gene. CDR3 bases: TGTGCCAGCAGTTCCTCCTTCGGGAGGCTCCTGGGGACCCAGTACTTC. Residues: CASSSSFGRLLGTQYF.

This clone was detected only once. This chain joins TRBV11-1 and TRBJ2-1; the D gene is possibly TRBD1 (6 bases). CDR1 SGHAT and CDR2 FQDESV come from the germline V gene (reference sequence). This CDR3 is built from 15 residues. V was trimmed by 4 bases and J by 0 bases, leaving 10 bases between them. The CDR3 coding sequence is TGTGCCAGCAGCTGGGACAAGGGCTCCTACAATGAGCAGTTCTTC. It encodes CASSWDKGSYNEQFF.

This clone was seen a single time. This chain connects TRBV19 to TRBJ2-7; TRBD1 aligns across 8 bases. Germline CDR1 LNHDA, CDR2 SQIVND (reference sequence). CDR3 size: 14 residues. V shed 3 bases and J 1 base; nucleotides not matched to a gene: 2. The CDR3 protein is CASSIRTGSYEQYF. The CDR3 DNA reads TGTGCCAGTAGTATTAGGACAGGGTCCTACGAGCAGTACTTC.

The chain is built from TRBV5-1 and TRBJ1-6, with TRBD1 as a possible D gene (6 bases). The ends were cut back, 4 bases at V and 5 bases at J, with 13 bases in the middle. Germline lookup yields CDR1 SGHRS and CDR2 YFSETQ. The CDR3 is 15 residues long. CDR3 bases: TGCGCCAGCAGCCGAGGGACACCCGATAATTCACCCCTCCACTTT. Encoded protein: CASSRGTPDNSPLHF.

The rearrangement uses TRBV27 and TRBJ2-1; 8 bases match TRBD2. The CDR3 is 15 amino acids. The V and J ends lost 7 bases and 2 bases, in that order; junction bases with no gene match: 7. From germline, CDR1 is MNHEY and CDR2 SMNVEV (reference sequence). This chain's CDR3 is CASNRAGGAYNEQFF. In nucleotides, the CDR3 is TGTGCCAGCAACCGTGCGGGAGGAGCCTACAATGAGCAGTTCTTC.

The V and J genes are TRBV29-1 and TRBJ2-7; 13 bases fit TRBD2. The CDR3 runs to 15 residues. Germline V lookup: CDR1 SQVTM, CDR2 ANQGSEA. V shed 6 bases, J shed 0 bases, and the junction held 5 bases outside the gene matches. The DNA for the CDR3 is TGCAGCGTCCAGGGACTAGCGGGGTTCTCCTACGAGCAGTACTTC. The encoded protein is CSVQGLAGFSYEQYF.

This chain connects TRBV29-1 to TRBJ2-7; 11 nucleotides match TRBD2. Germline CDR1 SQVTM, CDR2 ANQGSEA. This CDR3 has 13 amino acids. With V trimmed by 6 bases and J by 0 bases, 1 base remained unmatched. CDR3 nucleotides: TGCAGCGTCGGACTAGCGGGCTCCTACGAGCAGTACTTC. Its protein is CSVGLAGSYEQYF.

J is TRBJ2-3 and V is TRBV15; D not resolved. V lost 1 base and J lost 5, with 10 bases in between. From germline, CDR1 is LNHNV and CDR2 YYDKDF (reference sequence). This CDR3 contains 14 residues. The DNA of the CDR3 is TGTGCCACCAGCAGAGTCCGGAGCCTAGATACGCAGTATTTT. It specifies CATSRVRSLDTQYF.

This clone was observed a handful of times. The chain recombines TRBV11-2 with TRBJ2-7; a weak D match, TRBD1 (6 bases). Germline V CDR1 and CDR2: SGHAT, FQNNGV. There are 15 residues in the CDR3. Trimming cost V 1 base and J 0 bases, with 10 bases left between them. CDR3 sequence reads: CASSLGQELSYEQYF. The CDR3 bases are TGTGCCAGCAGCTTAGGACAGGAACTCTCCTACGAGCAGTACTTC. Full variable domain (rest looked up from reference TRBV11-2 and TRBJ2-7): EAGVAQSPRYKIIEKRQSVAFWCNPISGHATLYWYQQILGQGPKLLIQFQNNGVVDDSQLPKDRFSAERLKGVDSTLKIQPAKLEDSAVYLCASSLGQELSYEQYFGPGTRLTVT.

V and J are TRBV7-2 and TRBJ2-1; 10 bases align to TRBD2. The germline V gene encodes CDR1 SGHTA and CDR2 FQGNSA. This CDR3 has 17 residues. V lost 5 bases to trimming and J lost 1 base; unmatched junction nucleotides: 8. Here the CDR3 DNA reads TGTGCCAGCAGCCCTGCTAGCGGGGGCCTTTCCTACAATGAGCAGTTCTTC. Translating gives CASSPASGGLSYNEQFF.

The V gene is TRBV6-1, the J gene TRBJ2-2; the D is unclear. Germline V lookup: CDR1 MNHNS, CDR2 SASEGT. The germline V and J ends were trimmed by 7 bases and 0 bases, with 9 bases remaining between them. The CDR3 loop spans 14 amino acids. CDR3 sequence: CASTLIANTGELFF. The CDR3 DNA reads as TGTGCCAGCACACTGATCGCGAACACCGGGGAGCTGTTTTTT.

The chain uses TRBV19 and TRBJ2-2; 7 nucleotides align to TRBD1. V was clipped by 6 bases and J by 4 bases; unmatched bases: 5. CDR3 length equals 14 residues. Germline V lookup: CDR1 LNHDA, CDR2 SQIVND (reference sequence). The CDR3 spells CASSRQGGTGELFF. DNA of the CDR3: TGTGCCAGTAGCCGACAGGGCGGCACCGGGGAGCTGTTTTTT.

The rearrangement uses TRBV5-4 and TRBJ2-1, with D possibly TRBD1 on 5 matching bases. CDR1 is SGHNT, CDR2 YYREEE, per germline (reference sequence). The CDR3 runs 17 residues. The ends were cut back, 1 base at V and 0 bases at J, with 14 bases in the middle. The CDR3 loop is CASSLLGRKSSYNEQFF. The CDR3 DNA is TGTGCCAGCAGCTTGCTGGGGCGGAAGAGCTCCTACAATGAGCAGTTCTTC.

About this clone itself: An end of the junction differs from the germline gene, which may be a read error. Other nucleotide sequences from this sample produce the same CDR3. This chain links TRBV6-6 with TRBJ2-7; TRBD1 matches at 8 bases. The CDR3 is 15 residues long. Germline V lookup: CDR1 MNHNY, CDR2 SVGAGI (reference sequence). CDR3 protein: CASSPRQGAAYEQYF. The DNA of the CDR3 is TGTGCCAGCAGTCCCCGTCAGGGGGCGGCGTACGAGCAGTACTTT.

The chain employs TRBV19 and TRBJ1-3; maybe TRBD1 (6 bases). Trimming cost V 10 bases and J 4 bases, with 20 bases left between them. There are 15 residues in the CDR3. Germline lookup yields CDR1 LNHDA and CDR2 SQIVND (reference sequence). CDR3 coding DNA: TGTGCCACTCAGCCGGGACAAGGGGCGGGAAACACCATATATTTT. Translated: CATQPGQGAGNTIYF.

V gene TRBV10-3 combines with J gene TRBJ1-3; D is undetermined. The germline CDR1 and CDR2 sequences are ENHRY and SYGVKD. Trimming shortened V by 9 bases and J by 4 bases, and 7 bases separated the two germline ends. The CDR3 has 11 residues. The CDR3 is CAIQLGNTIYF. The CDR3 nucleotides are TGTGCCATTCAGTTAGGAAACACCATATATTTT.